What follows are 12 T cell receptor beta chains derived from one specimen sequenced in a study of graft-versus-host responses after intestinal transplantation. Antigen specificity for these receptors is unknown. Measured with immunoSEQ multiplex PCR; TCRdb has only the in-frame clones, and not every one. The profile covers about 86,000 clones, with 90% to 95% appearing a single time and 0.4% to 0.5% taken by the ten largest. Source: unstimulated CD8+ T cells sorted from spleen or lymph node cells, taken before intestinal transplant. The receptors originated from a human donor who received an intestinal transplant.

The rearrangement uses TRBV4-1 and TRBJ1-1; D gene uncertain. The CDR3 runs 16 residues. Trimming stripped 1 base from V and 3 bases from J, with 15 bases between. Germline lookup yields CDR1 MGHRA and CDR2 YSYEKL. CDR3 protein: CASSQGLGSTYTEAFF. The CDR3, as DNA: TGCGCCAGCAGCCAAGGCCTCGGTTCCACCTACACTGAAGCTTTCTTT.

This chain links TRBV5-1 with TRBJ2-7; D is ambiguous. The CDR3 extends over 15 amino acids. Trimming shortened V by 4 bases and J by 2 bases, and 16 bases separated the two germline ends. In germline, CDR1 is SGHRS, CDR2 YFSETQ. The CDR3 region is CASSQTLTSTYEQYF. CDR3 bases: TGCGCCAGCAGCCAGACACTCACCTCGACCTACGAGCAGTACTTC.

This clone was seen once. This rearrangement joins TRBV5-6 to TRBJ2-1; 12 bases match TRBD2. Germline CDR1 is SGHDT and CDR2 is YYEEEE. V gave up 4 bases and J gave up 6 bases; unmatched junction bases: 14. The length of the CDR3 is 18 residues. DNA of the CDR3: TGTGCCAGCAGCCAATCGACTAGCGGGGGCCCCCCCGCCAATGAGCAGTTCTTC. This encodes CASSQSTSGGPPANEQFF.

This chain links TRBV19 with TRBJ2-1; tentatively, D is TRBD2 (6 bases). V was clipped by 3 bases and J by 2 bases, with 11 bases between them. The CDR3 is 15 amino acids. Germline CDR1 is LNHDA and CDR2 is SQIVND (reference sequence). In DNA, the CDR3 is TGTGCCAGTAGTATTACTAGCCTACCCTACAATGAGCAGTTCTTC. Protein: CASSITSLPYNEQFF.

This chain links TRBV4-1 with TRBJ2-7; 9 nucleotides match TRBD1. This CDR3 is 13 amino acids long. The ends lost 3 bases at V and 4 bases at J; junction bases unmatched: 1. In germline, CDR1 is MGHRA, CDR2 YSYEKL. CDR3 DNA: TGCGCCAGCAGCCAGACAGGGGGATACGAGCAGTACTTC. Translating gives CASSQTGGYEQYF.

This clone is a singleton in its sample. J is TRBJ1-2 and V is TRBV30; 8 bases fit TRBD1. The germline gives CDR1 GTSNPN, CDR2 SVGIG (reference sequence). The CDR3 is 15 residues long. V gave up 1 base and J gave up 4 bases; unmatched junction bases: 8. CDR3 in amino acids: CAWSERQGNGYGYTF. In DNA form, the CDR3 reads TGTGCCTGGAGTGAAAGACAGGGGAACGGCTATGGCTACACCTTC.

Turning to this clone: A junction boundary mismatches the germline segment, possibly from a read error. The V call is TRBV12-5, the J call TRBJ2-2, with D perhaps matching TRBD2 (5 bases). The CDR3 has 12 amino acids. Germline-derived CDR1 and CDR2 are LGHNT and FRNRAP. The DNA for the CDR3 is TGTGCTAGTGGTTTAGCGTGCCGGGGAGCTGTTTTT. The encoded protein is CASGLACRGAVF.

This chain joins TRBV5-1 and TRBJ2-3; weak D call: TRBD2 (6 bases). CDR1 and CDR2 (germline): SGHRS, YFSETQ. CDR3 length: 15 amino acids. V lost 3 bases, J lost 4 bases, and 15 bases lay in between. This chain's CDR3 is CASSYTGLPADTQYF. Here the CDR3 DNA reads TGCGCCAGCAGCTACACGGGACTCCCCGCAGATACGCAGTATTTT.

The CDR3 is CASSAPTGGGEQFF. The CDR3 DNA follows: TGTGCCAGCAGCGCCCCGACAGGGGGGGGTGAGCAGTTCTTC. The gene calls are TRBV7-6 and TRBJ2-1; 9 bases line up with TRBD1. V dropped 5 bases and J dropped 9; count of bases not matched to a gene: 8. The germline gives CDR1 SGHVS, CDR2 FNYEAQ. CDR3 length: 14 residues.

This sequence joins TRBV10-1 and TRBJ2-7; tentative D call: TRBD1 (5 bases). The germline gives CDR1 WNHNN, CDR2 SYGVQD (reference sequence). Trimming stripped 7 bases from V and 1 base from J, with 14 bases between. CDR3 length: 14 residues. Here the CDR3 reads CASIPGHSSYEQYF. The CDR3 region has the DNA TGCGCCAGCATTCCCGGACACTCTTCCTACGAGCAGTACTTC.

The chain has TRBV6-5 and TRBJ1-3, with D perhaps TRBD1 (6 bases). V lost 4 bases to trimming and J lost 3 bases, with 16 bases between them. The CDR3 runs 16 residues. The V gene's germline CDR1 is MNHEY and CDR2 SVGAGI. This CDR3 reads CASSFRGLGFGNTIYF. In nucleotides, the CDR3 is TGTGCCAGCAGTTTCAGGGGTTTGGGCTTTGGAAACACCATATATTTT.

This chain joins TRBV7-6 and TRBJ1-1; D not resolved. There are 14 residues in the CDR3. With 6 bases removed from V and 2 bases from J, the gap between germline ends came to 13 bases. Germline assignment: CDR1 SGHVS and CDR2 FNYEAQ. The CDR3 reads CASRRTAANTEAFF. The CDR3, as DNA: TGTGCCAGCAGGAGGACTGCCGCAAACACTGAAGCTTTCTTT.